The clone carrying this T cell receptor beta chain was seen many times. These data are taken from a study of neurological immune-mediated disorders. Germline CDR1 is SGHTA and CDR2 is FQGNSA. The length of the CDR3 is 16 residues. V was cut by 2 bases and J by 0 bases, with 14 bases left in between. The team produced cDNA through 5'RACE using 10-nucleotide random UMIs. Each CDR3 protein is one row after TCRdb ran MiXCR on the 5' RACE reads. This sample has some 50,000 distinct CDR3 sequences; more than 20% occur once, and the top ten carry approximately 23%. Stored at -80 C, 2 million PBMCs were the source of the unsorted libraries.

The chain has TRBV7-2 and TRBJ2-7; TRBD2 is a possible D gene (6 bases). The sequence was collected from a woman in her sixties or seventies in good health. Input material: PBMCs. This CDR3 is CASSLIGGGTSYEQYF. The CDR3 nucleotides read TGTGCCAGCAGCTTAATAGGAGGAGGGACCTCCTACGAGCAGTACTTC. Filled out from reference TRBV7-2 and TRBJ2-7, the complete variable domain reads GAGVSQSPSNKVTEKGKDVELRCDPISGHTALYWYRQSLGQGLEFLIYFQGNSAPDKSGLPSDRFSAERTGGSVSTLTIQRTQQEDSAVYLCASSLIGGGTSYEQYFGPGTRLTVT.